This T cell receptor (beta chain) was identified during a study of vaccination and CD4 T cells after COVID-19. Study summary: Stimulation of the cells used overlapping spike peptide pools from SARS-CoV-2 and from the common cold coronaviruses HCoV-NL63, HCoV-OC43 and HCoV-229E. Findings and caveats of the study: For convalescent patients, 304 of the 307 vaccine-specific clones analyzed were classified as spike mono-reactive.

Indicated treatment: 10-day PBMC culture with coronavirus spike peptide pools or control peptides (ViraFEST assay). This clonotype was found a few times. Its matching antigen is unknown. V gave up 6 bases and J gave up 8 bases, with 25 bases separating them. The CDR3 covers 16 residues. Germline V gives CDR1 LNHDA, CDR2 SQIVND (reference sequence). The Oncomine TCR Beta short-read assay sequenced DNA from cultured CD4+ T cells. Each CDR3 protein gets one entry after TCRdb re-called the PCR reads with MiXCR. The sample yields approximately 4,100 distinct CDR3 sequences, roughly 19% seen once. The sequence came from a human donor who had recovered from COVID-19. The V call is TRBV19, the J call TRBJ1-2; D possibly corresponds to TRBD1 (6 bases). The sequenced material came from CD4+ T cells from blood, cultured in vitro. CDR3 sequence (DNA): TGTGCCAGTAGATCCCCATACCAGACAGGATTGAAAGGCTACACCTTC. Its protein is CASRSPYQTGLKGYTF. The full variable domain, rest sourced from reference TRBV19 and TRBJ1-2, is DGGITQSPKYLFRKEGQNVTLSCEQNLNHDAMYWYRQDPGQGLRLIYYSQIVNDFQKGDIAEGYSVSREKKESFPLTVTSAQKNPTAFYLCASRSPYQTGLKGYTFGSGTRLTVV.